What follows describes a single T cell receptor beta chain. Its antigen remains unknown. These data come from a study of identifying expanded T cells in peripheral blood. Healthy donors had no documented immune events, such as infections, while sampled. The study's findings and limits: Across healthy donors, higher total template counts meant significantly greater approximately 2-week count variance. Approximately 1.1 clones differed between technical replicates, versus about 17 and 20 over time.

The table came from immunoSEQ multiplex PCR; TCRdb's copy has only in-frame clones and leaves some out. The data contain some 120,000 clones, around 84% of them seen just once; the ten biggest clones take up approximately 3%. Trimming pared 0 bases from V and 4 bases from J, leaving 10 bases between. Germline assignment: CDR1 SGHKS and CDR2 YYEKEE (reference sequence). The CDR3 extends over 14 amino acids. Sequencing was carried out using blood. The chain is built from TRBV5-5 and TRBJ1-1; possible D gene TRBD1, 5 bases. The sequence derives from a person between 18 and 75 years old in good health. As DNA, the CDR3 is TGTGCCAGCAGCTTGGAGCAGAGGGGCACTGAAGCTTTCTTT. Amino acids: CASSLEQRGTEAFF.